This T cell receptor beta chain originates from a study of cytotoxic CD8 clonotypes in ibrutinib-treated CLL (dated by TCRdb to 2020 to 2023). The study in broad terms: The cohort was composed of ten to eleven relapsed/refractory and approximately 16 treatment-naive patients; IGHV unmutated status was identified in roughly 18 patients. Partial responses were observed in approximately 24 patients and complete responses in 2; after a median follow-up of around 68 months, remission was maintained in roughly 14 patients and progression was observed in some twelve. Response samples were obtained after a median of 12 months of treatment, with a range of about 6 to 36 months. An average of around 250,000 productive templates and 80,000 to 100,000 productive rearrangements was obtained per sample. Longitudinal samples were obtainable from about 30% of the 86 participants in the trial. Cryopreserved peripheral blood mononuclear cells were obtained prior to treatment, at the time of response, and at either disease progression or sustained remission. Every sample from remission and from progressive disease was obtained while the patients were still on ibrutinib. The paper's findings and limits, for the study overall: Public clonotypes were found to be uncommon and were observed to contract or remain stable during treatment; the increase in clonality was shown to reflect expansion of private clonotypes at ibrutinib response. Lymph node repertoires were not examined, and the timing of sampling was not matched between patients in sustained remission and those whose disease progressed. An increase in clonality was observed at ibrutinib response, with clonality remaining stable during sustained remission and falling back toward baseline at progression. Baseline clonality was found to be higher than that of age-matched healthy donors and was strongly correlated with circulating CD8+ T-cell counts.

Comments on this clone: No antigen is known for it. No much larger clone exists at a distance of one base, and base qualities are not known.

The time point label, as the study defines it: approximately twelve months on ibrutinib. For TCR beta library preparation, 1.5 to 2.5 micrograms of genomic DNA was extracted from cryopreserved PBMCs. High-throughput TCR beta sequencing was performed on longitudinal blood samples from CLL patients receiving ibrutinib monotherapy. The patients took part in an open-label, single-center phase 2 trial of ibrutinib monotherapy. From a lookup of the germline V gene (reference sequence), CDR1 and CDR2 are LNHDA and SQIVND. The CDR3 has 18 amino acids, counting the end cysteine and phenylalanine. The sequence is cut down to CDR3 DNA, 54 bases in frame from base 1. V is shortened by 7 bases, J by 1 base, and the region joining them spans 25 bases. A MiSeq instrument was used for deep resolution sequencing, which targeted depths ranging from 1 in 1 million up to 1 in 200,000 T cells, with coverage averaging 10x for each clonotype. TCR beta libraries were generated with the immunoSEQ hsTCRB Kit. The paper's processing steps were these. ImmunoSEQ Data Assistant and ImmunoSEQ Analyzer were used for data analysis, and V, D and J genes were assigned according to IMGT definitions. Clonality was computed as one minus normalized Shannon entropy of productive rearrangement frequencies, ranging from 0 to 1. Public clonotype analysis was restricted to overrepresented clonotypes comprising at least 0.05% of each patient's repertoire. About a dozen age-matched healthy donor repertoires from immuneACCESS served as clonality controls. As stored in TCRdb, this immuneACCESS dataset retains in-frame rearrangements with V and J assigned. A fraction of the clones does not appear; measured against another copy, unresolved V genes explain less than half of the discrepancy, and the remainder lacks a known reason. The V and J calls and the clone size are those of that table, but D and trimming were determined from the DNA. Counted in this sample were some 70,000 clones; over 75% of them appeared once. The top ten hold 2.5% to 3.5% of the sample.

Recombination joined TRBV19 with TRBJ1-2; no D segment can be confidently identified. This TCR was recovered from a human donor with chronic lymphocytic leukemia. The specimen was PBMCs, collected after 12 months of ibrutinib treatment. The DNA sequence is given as TGTGCCAGTACCCAAACCCGCCAGGTCGGGTACGGTAACTATGGCTACACCTTC. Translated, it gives CASTQTRQVGYGNYGYTF.